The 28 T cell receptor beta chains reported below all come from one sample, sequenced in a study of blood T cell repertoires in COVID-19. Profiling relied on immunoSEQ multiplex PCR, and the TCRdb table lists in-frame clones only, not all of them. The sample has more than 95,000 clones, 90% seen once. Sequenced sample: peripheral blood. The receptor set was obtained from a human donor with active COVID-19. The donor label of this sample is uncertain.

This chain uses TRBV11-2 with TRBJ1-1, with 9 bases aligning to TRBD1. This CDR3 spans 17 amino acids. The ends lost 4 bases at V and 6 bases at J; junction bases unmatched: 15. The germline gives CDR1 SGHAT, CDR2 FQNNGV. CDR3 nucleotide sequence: TGTGCCAGCAGCTCTCTCGGGACAGGGAACATCGAGGCTGAAGCTTTCTTT. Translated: CASSSLGTGNIEAEAFF.

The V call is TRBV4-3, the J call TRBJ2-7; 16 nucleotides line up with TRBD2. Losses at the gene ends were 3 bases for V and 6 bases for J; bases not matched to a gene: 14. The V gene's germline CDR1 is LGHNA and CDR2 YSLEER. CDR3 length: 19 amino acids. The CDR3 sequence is CASSHDSGTSGGARREQYF. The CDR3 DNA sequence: TGCGCCAGCAGCCACGATTCCGGGACTAGCGGGGGGGCAAGGCGCGAGCAGTACTTC.

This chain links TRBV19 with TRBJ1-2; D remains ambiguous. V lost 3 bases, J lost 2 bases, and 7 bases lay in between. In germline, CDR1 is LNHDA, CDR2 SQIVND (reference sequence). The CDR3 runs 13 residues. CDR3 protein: CASSISRNYGYTF. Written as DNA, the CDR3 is TGTGCCAGTAGTATCAGCAGGAACTATGGCTACACCTTC. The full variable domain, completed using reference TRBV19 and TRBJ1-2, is DGGITQSPKYLFRKEGQNVTLSCEQNLNHDAMYWYRQDPGQGLRLIYYSQIVNDFQKGDIAEGYSVSREKKESFPLTVTSAQKNPTAFYLCASSISRNYGYTFGSGTRLTVV.

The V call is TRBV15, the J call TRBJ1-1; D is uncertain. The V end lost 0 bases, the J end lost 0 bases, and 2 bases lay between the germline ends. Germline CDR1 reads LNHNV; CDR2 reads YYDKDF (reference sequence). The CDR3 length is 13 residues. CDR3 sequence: CATSRDLNTEAFF. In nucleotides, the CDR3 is TGTGCCACCAGCAGAGACTTGAACACTGAAGCTTTCTTT. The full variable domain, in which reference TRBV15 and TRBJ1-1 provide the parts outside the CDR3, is DAMVIQNPRYQVTQFGKPVTLSCSQTLNHNVMYWYQQKSSQAPKLLFHYYDKDFNNEADTPDNFQSRRPNTSFCFLDIRSPGLGDTAMYLCATSRDLNTEAFFGQGTRLTVV.

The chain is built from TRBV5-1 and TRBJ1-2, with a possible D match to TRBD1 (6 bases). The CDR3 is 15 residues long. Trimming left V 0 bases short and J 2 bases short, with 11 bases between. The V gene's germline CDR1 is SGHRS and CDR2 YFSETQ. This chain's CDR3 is CASSLARGGNYGYTF. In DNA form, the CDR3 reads TGCGCCAGCAGCTTGGCCAGGGGAGGGAACTATGGCTACACCTTC.

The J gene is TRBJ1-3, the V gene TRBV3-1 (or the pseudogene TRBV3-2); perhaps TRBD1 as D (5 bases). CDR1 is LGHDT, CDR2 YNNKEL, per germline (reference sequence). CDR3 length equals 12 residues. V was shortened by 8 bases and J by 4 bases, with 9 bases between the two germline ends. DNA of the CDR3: TGTGCCAGCGGGCAGGGAGGAAACACCATATATTTT. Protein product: CASGQGGNTIYF.

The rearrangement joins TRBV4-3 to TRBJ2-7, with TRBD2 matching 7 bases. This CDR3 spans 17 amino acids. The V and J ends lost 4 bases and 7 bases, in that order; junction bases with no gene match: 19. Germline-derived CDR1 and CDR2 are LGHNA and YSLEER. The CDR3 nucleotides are TGCGCCAGCAGCCCCAAGACCCCCCACGATGAAGCGGGGGAGCAGTACTTC. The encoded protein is CASSPKTPHDEAGEQYF.

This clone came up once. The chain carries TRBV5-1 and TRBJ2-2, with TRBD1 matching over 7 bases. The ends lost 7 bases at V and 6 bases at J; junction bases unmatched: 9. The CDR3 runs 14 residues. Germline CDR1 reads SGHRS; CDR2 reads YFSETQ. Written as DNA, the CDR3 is TGCGCCAGCGGCCGGGACAGATTTTCCGGGGAGCTGTTTTTT. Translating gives CASGRDRFSGELFF.

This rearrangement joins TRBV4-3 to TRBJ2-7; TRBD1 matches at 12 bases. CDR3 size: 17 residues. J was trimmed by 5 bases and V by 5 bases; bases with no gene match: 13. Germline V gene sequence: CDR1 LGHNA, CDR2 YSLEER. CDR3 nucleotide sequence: TGCGCCAGCAGCATAAACACCGGGACAGGGGGCTTTGACGAGCAGTACTTC. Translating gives CASSINTGTGGFDEQYF.

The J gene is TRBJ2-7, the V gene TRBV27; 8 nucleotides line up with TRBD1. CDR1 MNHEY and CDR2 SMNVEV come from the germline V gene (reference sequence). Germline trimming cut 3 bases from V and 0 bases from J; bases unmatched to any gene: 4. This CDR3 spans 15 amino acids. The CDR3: CASSFHGTGSYEQYF. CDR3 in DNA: TGTGCCAGCAGTTTTCACGGGACAGGCTCCTACGAGCAGTACTTC.

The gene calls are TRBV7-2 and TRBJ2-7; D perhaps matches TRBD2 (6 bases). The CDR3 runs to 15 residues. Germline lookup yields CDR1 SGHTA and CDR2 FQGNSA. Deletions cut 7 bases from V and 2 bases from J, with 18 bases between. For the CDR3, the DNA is TGTGCCAGCATCGAGAACCCGGGACTCACCTACGAGCAGTACTTC. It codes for CASIENPGLTYEQYF.

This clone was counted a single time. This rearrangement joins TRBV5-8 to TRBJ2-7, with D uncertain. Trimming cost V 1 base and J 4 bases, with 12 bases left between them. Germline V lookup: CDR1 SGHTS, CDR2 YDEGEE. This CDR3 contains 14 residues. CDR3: CASSLLAVRYEQYF. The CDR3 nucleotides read TGTGCCAGCAGCTTGTTAGCTGTGCGATACGAGCAGTACTTC. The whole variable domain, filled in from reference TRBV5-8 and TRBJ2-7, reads EAGVTQSPTHLIKTRGQQATLRCSPISGHTSVYWYQQALGLGLQFLLWYDEGEERNRGNFPPRFSGRQFPNYSSELNVNALELEDSALYLCASSLLAVRYEQYFGPGTRLTVT.

The CDR3 spells CASSQDRTGGIYEQFF. Written as DNA, the CDR3 is TGCGCCAGCAGCCAAGATAGGACGGGGGGGATTTATGAGCAGTTCTTC. The rearrangement links TRBV4-3 to TRBJ2-1; 8 nucleotides agree with TRBD2. CDR1 and CDR2 (germline): LGHNA, YSLEER. J lost 8 bases, V lost 0 bases, and 9 bases had no gene match. The CDR3 runs to 16 residues.

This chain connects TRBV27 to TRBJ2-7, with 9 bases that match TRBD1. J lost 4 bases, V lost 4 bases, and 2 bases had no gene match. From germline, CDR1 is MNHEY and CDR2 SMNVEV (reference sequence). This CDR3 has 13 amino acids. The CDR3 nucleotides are TGTGCCAGCAGTTGGACAGGGGTGTACGAGCAGTACTTC. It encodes CASSWTGVYEQYF.

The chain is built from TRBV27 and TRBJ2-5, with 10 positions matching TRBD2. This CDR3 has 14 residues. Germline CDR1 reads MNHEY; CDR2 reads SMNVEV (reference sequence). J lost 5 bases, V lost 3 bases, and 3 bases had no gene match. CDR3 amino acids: CASSLGTSVETQYF. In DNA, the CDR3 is TGTGCCAGCAGTTTGGGGACTAGCGTGGAGACCCAGTACTTC.

The CDR3 bases are TGTGCCAGCAGCTTATTTTCAGCCGGGCGGGGGACTGAAGCTTTCTTT. Translation gives CASSLFSAGRGTEAFF. This sequence joins TRBV7-6 and TRBJ1-1; D may be TRBD1 (5 bases). The germline V and J ends were trimmed by 2 bases and 5 bases, with 18 bases remaining between them. Germline values: CDR1 SGHVS, CDR2 FNYEAQ. The length of the CDR3 is 16 residues. Drawing the rest from reference TRBV7-6 and TRBJ1-1, the complete variable domain is GAGVSQSPRYKVTKRGQDVALRCDPISGHVSLYWYRQALGQGPEFLTYFNYEAQQDKSGLPNDRFSAERPEGSISTLTIQRTEQRDSAMYRCASSLFSAGRGTEAFFGQGTRLTVV.

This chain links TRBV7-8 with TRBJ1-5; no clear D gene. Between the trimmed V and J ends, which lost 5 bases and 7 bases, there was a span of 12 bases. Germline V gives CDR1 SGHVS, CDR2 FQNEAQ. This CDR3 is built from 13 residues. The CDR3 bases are TGTGCCAGCAGCCTGGAGGGTTGGCAGCCCCAGCATTTT. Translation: CASSLEGWQPQHF.

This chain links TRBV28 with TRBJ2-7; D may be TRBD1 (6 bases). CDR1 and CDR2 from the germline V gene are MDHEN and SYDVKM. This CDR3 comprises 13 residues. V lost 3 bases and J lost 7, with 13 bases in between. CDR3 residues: CASSFTGYGEQYF. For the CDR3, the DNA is TGTGCCAGCAGTTTTACAGGGTATGGGGAGCAGTACTTC.

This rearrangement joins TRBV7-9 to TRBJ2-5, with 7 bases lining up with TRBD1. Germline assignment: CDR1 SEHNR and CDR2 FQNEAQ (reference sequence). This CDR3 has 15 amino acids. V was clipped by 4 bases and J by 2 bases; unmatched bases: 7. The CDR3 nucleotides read TGTGCCAGCAGCTCCTCAGGGGGTTTTCAAGAGACCCAGTACTTC. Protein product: CASSSSGGFQETQYF.

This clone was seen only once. For the CDR3, the DNA is TGTGCCAGCACCCAAAGCGGGGGAGGCACTGAAGCTTTCTTT. Protein sequence: CASTQSGGGTEAFF. This chain uses TRBV27 with TRBJ1-1, with D possibly being TRBD1 (5 bases). Deletions cut 7 bases from V and 4 bases from J, with 16 bases between. This CDR3 is built from 14 residues. Germline V gene lookup returns CDR1 MNHEY and CDR2 SMNVEV (reference sequence).

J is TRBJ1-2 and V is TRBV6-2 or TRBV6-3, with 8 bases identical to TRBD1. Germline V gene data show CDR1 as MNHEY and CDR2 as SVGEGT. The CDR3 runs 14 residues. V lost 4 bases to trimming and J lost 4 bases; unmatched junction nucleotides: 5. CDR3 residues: CASSFSDRGYGYTF. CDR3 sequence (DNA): TGTGCCAGCAGTTTCTCCGACAGGGGCTATGGCTACACCTTC.

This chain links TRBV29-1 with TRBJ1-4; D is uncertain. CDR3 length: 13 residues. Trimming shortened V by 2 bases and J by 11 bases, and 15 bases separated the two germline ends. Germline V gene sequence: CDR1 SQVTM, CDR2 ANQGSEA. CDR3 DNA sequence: TGCAGCGTTGAAATCTCACGAGACGGGAAACTGTTTTTT. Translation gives CSVEISRDGKLFF.

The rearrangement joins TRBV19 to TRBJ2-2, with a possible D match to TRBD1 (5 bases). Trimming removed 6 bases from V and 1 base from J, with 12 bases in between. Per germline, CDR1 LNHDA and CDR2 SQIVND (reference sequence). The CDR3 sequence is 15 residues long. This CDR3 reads CASRLVGQNTGELFF. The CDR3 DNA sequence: TGTGCCAGTAGACTCGTCGGACAGAACACCGGGGAGCTGTTTTTT.

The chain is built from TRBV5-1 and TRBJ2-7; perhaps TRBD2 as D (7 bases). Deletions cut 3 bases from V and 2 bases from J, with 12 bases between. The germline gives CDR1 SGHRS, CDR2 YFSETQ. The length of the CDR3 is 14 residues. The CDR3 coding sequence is TGCGCCAGCAGCTCAGGGGAGGGACCCTACGAGCAGTACTTC. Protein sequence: CASSSGEGPYEQYF.

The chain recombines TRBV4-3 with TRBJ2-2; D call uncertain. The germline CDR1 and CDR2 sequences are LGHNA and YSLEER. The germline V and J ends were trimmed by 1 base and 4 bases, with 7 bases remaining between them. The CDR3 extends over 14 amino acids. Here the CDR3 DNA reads TGCGCCAGCAGCCAAGGTTCATCCACCGGGGAGCTGTTTTTT. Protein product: CASSQGSSTGELFF.

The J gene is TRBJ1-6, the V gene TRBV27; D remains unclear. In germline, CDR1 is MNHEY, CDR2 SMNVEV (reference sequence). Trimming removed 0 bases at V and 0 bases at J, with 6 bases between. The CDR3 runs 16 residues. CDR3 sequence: CASSLSGSSYNSPLHF. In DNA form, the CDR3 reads TGTGCCAGCAGTTTATCGGGGAGCTCCTATAATTCACCCCTCCACTTT.

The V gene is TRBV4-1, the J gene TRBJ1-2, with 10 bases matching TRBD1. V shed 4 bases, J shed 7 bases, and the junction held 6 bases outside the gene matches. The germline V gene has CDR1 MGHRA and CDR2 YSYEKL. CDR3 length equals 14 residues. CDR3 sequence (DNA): TGCGCCAGCAGCCCCCGGGACAGGGGAGCTGGCTACACCTTC. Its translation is CASSPRDRGAGYTF.

This CDR3 is CASSSAGTGGYEQYF. The CDR3 coding sequence is TGTGCCAGCAGTTCAGCCGGGACAGGGGGCTACGAGCAGTACTTC. This sequence joins TRBV27 and TRBJ2-7; 11 bases line up with TRBD1. Germline assignment: CDR1 MNHEY and CDR2 SMNVEV (reference sequence). The junction had 5 bases not matched to a gene; V was cut back by 4 bases and J by 3 bases. The CDR3 is made up of 15 amino acids.